The next 6 T cell receptor beta chains were all read from a single sample in a study of graft-versus-host responses after intestinal transplantation. For these TCRs, the target antigens are not known. Profiled with immunoSEQ multiplex PCR; TCRdb holds only in-frame clones, not every one. In the table there are about 110,000 clones, 85% to 95% of which are singletons. The sample in question was unstimulated CD8+ T cells sorted from spleen or lymph node cells, obtained before transplant. All receptors come from a human donor who was the organ donor for an intestinal transplant.

Here the CDR3 reads CASSSPWDRQETQYF. The CDR3, as DNA: TGTGCCAGCAGCTCACCCTGGGACAGACAAGAGACCCAGTACTTC. The chain is built from TRBV7-9 and TRBJ2-5; TRBD1 matches 7 bases. Trimming cost V 4 bases and J 2 bases; bases outside gene matches: 7. This CDR3 is built from 15 residues. Germline V gene data show CDR1 as SEHNR and CDR2 as FQNEAQ (reference sequence).

This clone was observed once. V is TRBV9 and J is TRBJ2-5, with TRBD2 as a possible D gene (7 bases). Trimming left V 0 bases short and J 4 bases short, with 13 bases between. Germline V gene data show CDR1 as SGDLS and CDR2 as YYNGEE. The CDR3 has 15 amino acids. The CDR3 loop reads CASSVGGGEGETQYF. CDR3 nucleotide sequence: TGTGCCAGCAGCGTAGGCGGGGGCGAAGGAGAGACCCAGTACTTC.

The chain recombines TRBV5-6 with TRBJ1-1; D gene uncertain. Germline CDR1 is SGHDT and CDR2 is YYEEEE. Trimming took 0 bases from V and 7 from J, leaving 16 bases between them. The length of the CDR3 is 15 residues. In DNA form, the CDR3 reads TGTGCCAGCAGCTTGGATGGTCGGGGTACGGATGAAGCTTTCTTT. Its protein product is CASSLDGRGTDEAFF.

This sequence joins TRBV27 and TRBJ1-1; D call uncertain. The V end was cut by 2 bases, the J end by 7 bases, with 11 bases between. The CDR3 totals 13 residues. Germline lookup yields CDR1 MNHEY and CDR2 SMNVEV (reference sequence). CDR3 sequence reads: CASSLALASEAFF. The CDR3 DNA sequence: TGTGCCAGCAGTTTAGCTCTCGCCAGTGAAGCTTTCTTT.

The chain couples TRBV5-6 to TRBJ2-1, with TRBD2 identical over 8 bases. Per the germline V gene, CDR1 is SGHDT and CDR2 is YYEEEE. The CDR3 extends over 15 amino acids. The J segment lost 5 bases and the V segment lost 0 bases, leaving 4 bases of the junction unmatched. The CDR3 loop is CASSLERTSHNEQFF. The CDR3 bases are TGTGCCAGCAGCTTGGAAAGGACTAGCCACAATGAGCAGTTCTTC.

V and J are TRBV7-9 and TRBJ2-2; perhaps TRBD2 as D (6 bases). The CDR3 spans 16 residues. The V end lost 3 bases, the J end lost 0 bases, and 11 bases lay between the germline ends. Looked up from germline, CDR1 is SEHNR and CDR2 is FQNEAQ (reference sequence). This CDR3 is CASSFRENPNTGELFF. The CDR3 DNA reads TGTGCCAGCAGCTTTCGGGAGAATCCGAACACCGGGGAGCTGTTTTTT.